Listed here are 15 T cell receptor beta chains from one sample, sequenced in a study of cytomegalovirus exposure and HLA in healthy donors. Researchers ran the PCR with 60 Vbeta and 13 Jbeta primers. Sequencing was performed with immunoSEQ multiplex PCR; in TCRdb, only in-frame clones are kept and a portion is missing. The sample contains about 200,000 clones, more than 60% of which appear only once. Sequences were obtained from PBMCs. Receptors were obtained from a girl aged 2 to 9 in good health and CMV-seronegative.

The chain is built from TRBV13 and TRBJ2-7; the match to TRBD2 covers 9 bases. V shed 5 bases, J shed 1 base, and the junction held 9 bases outside the gene matches. CDR1 is PRHDT and CDR2 is FYEKMQ in the germline V gene (reference sequence). CDR3 length: 16 amino acids. This CDR3 reads CASSQNLAGSSYEQYF. For the CDR3, the DNA is TGTGCCAGCAGCCAAAACCTAGCGGGATCGTCCTACGAGCAGTACTTC.

This chain joins TRBV27 and TRBJ1-2; no clear D. Trimming stripped 6 bases from V and 1 base from J, with 12 bases between. CDR1 MNHEY and CDR2 SMNVEV come from the germline V gene (reference sequence). The CDR3 sequence is 14 residues long. The CDR3 region is CASSTPTDNYGYTF. The DNA for the CDR3 is TGTGCCAGCAGCACCCCTACAGATAACTATGGCTACACCTTC.

CDR3 DNA sequence: TGTGCCAGCAGAAAAATCGGCGGGGTCCAAGAGACCCAGTACTTC. This gives the protein CASRKIGGVQETQYF. The chain employs TRBV27 and TRBJ2-5; possible D gene TRBD2, 6 bases. Deletions cut 6 bases from V and 1 base from J, with 15 bases between. The CDR3 has 15 residues. Germline values: CDR1 MNHEY, CDR2 SMNVEV (reference sequence).

This clone came up a few times. The chain recombines TRBV6-4 with TRBJ2-3, with 11 bases that match TRBD2. Germline assignment: CDR1 MRHNA and CDR2 SNTAGT. V trimming: 3 bases; J trimming: 2 bases; junction bases outside the gene matches: 10. This CDR3 is built from 18 residues. The CDR3 region is CASSERGLADPDTDTQYF. Here the CDR3 DNA reads TGTGCCAGCAGTGAAAGGGGACTAGCGGACCCCGACACAGATACGCAGTATTTT.

The chain carries TRBV15 and TRBJ1-3; D remains ambiguous. The germline V gene has CDR1 LNHNV and CDR2 YYDKDF (reference sequence). Deletions cut 0 bases from V and 2 bases from J, with 11 bases between. The CDR3 is 16 residues long. This chain's CDR3 is CATSRDRVTAGNTIYF. The CDR3 DNA follows: TGTGCCACCAGCAGAGATCGAGTCACTGCTGGAAACACCATATATTTT.

This chain connects TRBV2 to TRBJ2-1; TRBD2 might be the D (7 bases). Germline V gene sequence: CDR1 SNHLY, CDR2 FYNNEI. CDR3 size: 17 residues. V was clipped by 3 bases and J by 7 bases, with 22 bases between them. This CDR3 reads CASSDWFWEGGLNEQFF. For the CDR3, the DNA is TGTGCCAGCAGTGATTGGTTTTGGGAGGGGGGTTTGAATGAGCAGTTCTTC.

This clone has only a few counts. This chain uses TRBV29-1 with TRBJ1-1, with TRBD1 as a possible D gene (5 bases). Germline CDR1 is SQVTM and CDR2 is ANQGSEA. CDR3 size: 13 residues. V was shortened by 5 bases and J by 8 bases, with 18 bases between the two germline ends. CDR3: CSVYRQGVSEAFF. The CDR3 nucleotides read TGCAGCGTTTACCGGCAGGGTGTCTCCGAAGCTTTCTTT. Based on the CDR3 plus reference TRBV29-1 and TRBJ1-1, the full variable domain is SAVISQKPSRDICQRGTSLTIQCQVDSQVTMMFWYRQQPGQSLTLIATANQGSEATYESGFVIDKFPISRPNLTFSTLTVSNMSPEDSSIYLCSVYRQGVSEAFFGQGTRLTVV.

This chain joins TRBV5-6 and TRBJ1-4, with D hard to call. The CDR3 extends over 16 amino acids. CDR1 and CDR2 (germline): SGHDT, YYEEEE. Deletions cut 4 bases from V and 0 bases from J, with 13 bases between. CDR3: CASSLGGRSTNEKLFF. Here the CDR3 DNA reads TGTGCCAGCAGCCTAGGAGGCCGGTCAACTAATGAAAAACTGTTTTTT.

J is TRBJ2-5 and V is TRBV7-2, with 9 nucleotides matching TRBD1. The CDR3 spans 19 residues. Germline lookup yields CDR1 SGHTA and CDR2 FQGNSA. The V segment lost 0 bases and the J segment 7 bases; nucleotides outside the gene matches: 18. The CDR3 spells CASSLASPPGQGPTGTQYF. CDR3 coding DNA: TGTGCCAGCAGCTTAGCGAGTCCCCCGGGACAGGGTCCGACGGGGACCCAGTACTTC.

The genes are TRBV6-1 and TRBJ2-7; the match to TRBD1 covers 10 bases. With 3 bases clipped from V and 2 bases from J, the junction kept 4 bases outside the gene matches. There are 15 residues in the CDR3. Germline CDR1 is MNHNS and CDR2 is SASEGT. CDR3 sequence (DNA): TGTGCCAGCAGTGACGGACAGGGGGGGACCTACGAGCAGTACTTC. Amino acid sequence: CASSDGQGGTYEQYF.

Worth noting for this clone: Other nucleotide sequences from this sample produce the same CDR3. The gene calls are TRBV4-1 and TRBJ2-5; 9 bases are a match to TRBD2. J gave up 4 bases and V 2 bases, and 2 bases lay outside the gene matches. The CDR3 length is 14 residues. The germline V gene encodes CDR1 MGHRA and CDR2 YSYEKL. The CDR3 region has the DNA TGCGCCAGCAGCCAACTAGCGGGAAGAGAGACCCAGTACTTC. This encodes CASSQLAGRETQYF.

The V call is TRBV27, the J call TRBJ1-2; TRBD1 aligns across 11 bases. With 5 bases clipped from V and 4 bases from J, the junction kept 6 bases outside the gene matches. Per germline, CDR1 MNHEY and CDR2 SMNVEV (reference sequence). This CDR3 has 15 residues. The CDR3 DNA is TGTGCCAGCAGTGACGGGACAGGGGGTGTCTATGGCTACACCTTC. Encoded protein: CASSDGTGGVYGYTF.

J is TRBJ2-3 and V is TRBV29-1; D might be TRBD1 (5 bases). Trimming removed 3 bases from V and 4 bases from J, with 11 bases in between. The CDR3 consists of 13 residues. Per the germline V gene, CDR1 is SQVTM and CDR2 is ANQGSEA. The CDR3 sequence: CSVEETVPDTQYF. The CDR3 DNA reads as TGCAGCGTTGAGGAGACAGTCCCAGATACGCAGTATTTT.

CDR3 DNA sequence: TGTGCCAGTAGTCCAAGGGGCGACAACTATGGCTACACCTTC. Translation gives CASSPRGDNYGYTF. This chain joins TRBV19 and TRBJ1-2; possibly TRBD1 for D (5 bases). V was clipped by 5 bases and J by 2 bases, with 12 bases between them. The CDR3 has 14 residues. Germline V lookup: CDR1 LNHDA, CDR2 SQIVND (reference sequence). The variable domain in full, with the rest retrieved from reference TRBV19 and TRBJ1-2, is DGGITQSPKYLFRKEGQNVTLSCEQNLNHDAMYWYRQDPGQGLRLIYYSQIVNDFQKGDIAEGYSVSREKKESFPLTVTSAQKNPTAFYLCASSPRGDNYGYTFGSGTRLTVV.

The chain has TRBV6-6 and TRBJ2-1; 15 bases match TRBD2. In germline, CDR1 is MNHNY, CDR2 SVGAGI (reference sequence). V lost 6 bases, J lost 6 bases, and 6 bases stayed unmatched. The CDR3 runs 16 residues. CDR3 loop: CASRSGLAGGFNEQFF. The CDR3 nucleotides read TGTGCCAGCAGATCGGGACTAGCGGGGGGCTTCAATGAGCAGTTCTTC.